Listed below are T cell receptor beta chains from one sample, sequenced in a study of shared T cell receptors in the human thymus. TCRdb's copy holds only in-frame clones and misses some; the assay was immunoSEQ multiplex PCR. The sample comprises hundreds of thousands of clones, 88% of which are singletons, and approximately 0.011% rests with the top ten. The sample was also linked to a second study, of human thymus T cells.

Material: thymocytes. The source is a boy under three years old with a congenital heart defect. The CDR3 runs from the conserved cysteine through the conserved F or W. A D gene is named only where the DNA matches it firmly. Clone size is not always given. Where it is, it says once, few, many or a class for expanded clones.

clone_size j_call v_call d_call cdr3_nt cdr3_aa
- TRBJ2-7 TRBV5-6 - TGTGCCAGCAGCTTGTTACACAGGGACGATTCCTACGAGCAGTACTTC CASSLLHRDDSYEQYF
- TRBJ2-5 TRBV10-3 TRBD2 TGTGCCATCAGTGACCGGACTAGCGGGATGGGGGAGACCCAGTACTTC CAISDRTSGMGETQYF
- TRBJ2-7 TRBV28 - TGTGCCAGCATGGGCCCCCGAGGGAGTCCCAACGAGCAGTACTTC CASMGPRGSPNEQYF
few TRBJ1-2 TRBV5-4 - TGTGCCAGCAGCTTGTACGGGGATTTCGGTGGCTACACCTTC CASSLYGDFGGYTF
- TRBJ1-4 TRBV30 - TGTGCCTGGAGTCCCTACCGCCCAGGTAGGGAAAAACTGTTTTTT CAWSPYRPGREKLFF
few TRBJ1-5 TRBV19 - TGTGCCTTCAGGCAGTGCAATCAGCCCCAGCATTTT CAFRQCNQPQHF
- TRBJ2-7 TRBV2 - TGTGCCAGCAGTGAAACTACCGTCAAGGCGGTTCTCTCCTACGAGCAGTACTTC CASSETTVKAVLSYEQYF
few TRBJ2-7 TRBV19 TRBD1 TGTGCCAGTAGTATAGGACAGGGGGGTGCCTACGAGCAGTACTTC CASSIGQGGAYEQYF
- TRBJ1-4 TRBV5-1 - TGCGCCAGCAGCTTGGTTCCGACAGCAGTTAATGAAAAACTGTTTTTT CASSLVPTAVNEKLFF
- TRBJ2-7 TRBV4-1 TRBD2 TGCGCCAGCAGCCAAGATTACCGGACTAGCGTAACTTACGAGCAGTACTTC CASSQDYRTSVTYEQYF
- TRBJ2-5 TRBV16 - TGTGCCAGCAGCCAGACAGGAGACCGCGACACCCACCAAGAGACCCAGTACTTC CASSQTGDRDTHQETQYF
once TRBJ2-7 TRBV13 TRBD1 TGTGCCAGCAGCTCACAGGGGATCTACGAGCAGTACTTC CASSSQGIYEQYF
once TRBJ2-5 TRBV9 - TGTGCCAGCAGCCCCCCCTCGGAGACCCAGTACTTC CASSPPSETQYF
- TRBJ2-7 TRBV5-3 - TGTGCCAGAAGCTTGGTCGGACCCGCCCCACCGGGGGAGCAGTACTTC CARSLVGPAPPGEQYF
- TRBJ1-1 TRBV25-1 - TGTGCCAGCAGTGAATATAGGCAGGGTGAAGCTTTCTTT CASSEYRQGEAFF
- TRBJ2-3 TRBV6-5 - TGTGCCAGCAGTTACTCGAGGGATAGCGACACAGATACGCAGTATTTT CASSYSRDSDTDTQYF
- TRBJ2-7 TRBV27 TRBD1 TGTGCCAGCAGTCCAGGGACAGGGAACGGCGAGCAGTACTTC CASSPGTGNGEQYF
- TRBJ1-2 TRBV5-8 - TGTGCCAGCAGCTTGGGGGGGGTCTATGGCTACACCTTC CASSLGGVYGYTF
- TRBJ2-5 TRBV4-2 - TGTGCCAGCAGCGAACAGGGCGTAGAGACCCAGTACTTC CASSEQGVETQYF
- TRBJ1-1 TRBV5-5 TRBD1 TGTGCCAGCAGCTTGAACCCGGGACAGGAAGGGACTGAAGCTTTCTTT CASSLNPGQEGTEAFF
- TRBJ1-2 TRBV10-3 TRBD1 TGTGCCATCAGTGAGCTAAACGGGGACAGGGAGGATGGCTACACCTTC CAISELNGDREDGYTF
- TRBJ2-3 TRBV28 - TGTGCCAGCAGCCAACACCTCACAGATACGCAGTATTTT CASSQHLTDTQYF
- TRBJ2-1 TRBV19 TRBD1 TGTGCCAGTAGGGGGACAGGGGGTTTTGAGCAGTTCTTC CASRGTGGFEQFF
- TRBJ2-3 TRBV18 - TGTGCCAGCTCACCCCCATCAAGCGGTGGCACAGATACGCAGTATTTT CASSPPSSGGTDTQYF
- TRBJ2-7 TRBV7-9 TRBD2 TGTGCCAGCAGCTTAGCCCCAGGGAGGGTTTACGAGCAGTACTTC CASSLAPGRVYEQYF
- TRBJ1-2 TRBV10-3 - TGTGCCATCAGTGACCCCCAGGGGACCTATGGCTACACCTTC CAISDPQGTYGYTF